This TCR beta chain is from a study of blood T cell repertoires in COVID-19. Sequenced by immunoSEQ multiplex PCR; TCRdb stores in-frame clones only, minus some. The sample yields around 37,000 clones, more than 70% seen once. The clonotype comes from a human donor in a cohort sampled during active COVID-19. Sequenced material: peripheral blood.

CDR3 sequence reads: CASTRQAGGLNEQFF. Here the CDR3 DNA reads TGTGCCAGCACCCGCCAAGCGGGGGGATTAAATGAGCAGTTCTTC. The chain employs TRBV27 and TRBJ2-1; TRBD2 matches at 9 bases. The ends lost 7 bases at V and 7 bases at J; junction bases unmatched: 11. Germline values: CDR1 MNHEY, CDR2 SMNVEV (reference sequence). The CDR3 loop spans 15 amino acids.